A selection of T cell receptor beta chains follows, all from one sample in a study of blood T cell repertoires in COVID-19. The repertoire was sequenced with immunoSEQ multiplex PCR; TCRdb's copy has only in-frame clones and lacks some. The sample holds 110,000 to 150,000 clones; over 70% are singletons and the top ten take about 9%. The sample consisted of peripheral blood. The receptors here all came from a man over 45 with active or convalescent COVID-19. Each CDR3 is given with its conserved first and last residue. A D gene is named only where the DNA matches it firmly. Rows give clone size only sometimes, using once, few, many, or a class for an expanded clone.

D	size	V	J	CDR3	DNA
-	-	TRBV9	TRBJ1-1	CASSTSGPTEAFF	TGTGCCAGCAGCACTAGTGGGCCTACTGAAGCTTTCTTT
TRBD1	-	TRBV18	TRBJ2-7	CASSPLRTGLNYEQYF	TGTGCCAGCTCACCACTTCGGACAGGGCTAAACTACGAGCAGTACTTC
TRBD1	-	TRBV4-2	TRBJ2-7	CASSQDWTGDYEQYF	TGTGCCAGCAGCCAAGATTGGACAGGGGATTACGAGCAGTACTTC
TRBD2	once	TRBV2	TRBJ2-5	CASSPSLAPQETQYF	TGTGCCAGCAGCCCCTCACTAGCGCCCCAAGAGACCCAGTACTTC
-	-	TRBV5-6	TRBJ2-7	CASSWTLSSYEQYF	TGTGCCAGCAGCTGGACTCTGAGCTCCTACGAGCAGTACTTC
TRBD1	-	TRBV7-3	TRBJ1-3	CASSLGTGGHAGNTIYF	TGTGCCAGCAGCTTGGGAACAGGGGGGCACGCTGGAAACACCATATATTTT
TRBD2	-	TRBV10-3	TRBJ2-7	CAISTGTSGYEQYF	TGTGCCATCAGTACCGGGACTAGCGGCTACGAGCAGTACTTC
TRBD1	-	TRBV27	TRBJ1-4	CASRQTGVGEKLFF	TGTGCCAGCAGACAAACAGGGGTGGGTGAAAAACTGTTTTTT
TRBD1	-	TRBV3-1/TRBV3-2	TRBJ2-5	CASSQGQGQETQYF	TGTGCCAGCAGCCAGGGACAGGGACAAGAGACCCAGTACTTC
TRBD1	-	TRBV3-1/TRBV3-2	TRBJ1-2	CASSQYDRELDGYTF	TGTGCCAGCAGCCAATACGACAGGGAATTGGATGGCTACACCTTC
TRBD2	-	TRBV3-1/TRBV3-2	TRBJ2-2	CASTGTSGINTGELFF	TGTGCCAGCACCGGGACTAGCGGGATTAACACCGGGGAGCTGTTTTTT
TRBD1	-	TRBV4-1	TRBJ2-7	CASSPDRGYEQYF	TGCGCCAGCAGCCCGGACAGGGGCTACGAGCAGTACTTC
-	many	TRBV25-1	TRBJ1-2	CATLSGAAGYTF	TGTGCCACCTTATCAGGGGCGGCTGGCTACACCTTC
TRBD1	-	TRBV7-3	TRBJ1-3	CASSPMDRGSGNTIYF	TGTGCCAGCAGCCCGATGGACAGGGGTAGTGGAAACACCATATATTTT
-	-	TRBV25-1	TRBJ2-1	CASSEYITSYEQFF	TGTGCCAGCAGTGAATATATTACTAGCTATGAGCAGTTCTTC
TRBD2	-	TRBV14	TRBJ2-5	CASSPVTGGPQTQYF	TGTGCCAGCAGCCCAGTAACGGGAGGGCCACAGACCCAGTACTTC
TRBD1	-	TRBV27	TRBJ2-7	CASSFHPGQGNEQYF	TGTGCCAGCAGTTTCCATCCGGGACAGGGCAACGAGCAGTACTTC
-	-	TRBV29-1	TRBJ2-1	CSVGDSNEQFF	TGCAGCGTGGGTGACAGTAATGAGCAGTTCTTC
-	-	TRBV15	TRBJ2-7	CATSPSREAGYEQYF	TGTGCCACCAGCCCCTCAAGGGAGGCAGGCTACGAGCAGTACTTC
TRBD1	-	TRBV11-1	TRBJ2-1	CASSLQQGSEQFF	TGTGCCAGCAGCTTACAACAGGGGAGTGAGCAGTTCTTC
-	-	TRBV27	TRBJ2-7	CASSGRGSAGEQYF	TGTGCCAGCAGCGGCCGGGGGAGCGCAGGGGAGCAGTACTTC
TRBD1	-	TRBV5-1	TRBJ1-1	CASSALRGRTFTEAFF	TGCGCCAGCAGCGCATTGAGGGGGCGTACCTTCACTGAAGCTTTCTTT
-	-	TRBV30	TRBJ2-7	CAWSVRAGVSYEQYF	TGTGCCTGGAGTGTACGGGCAGGGGTATCCTACGAGCAGTACTTC
-	-	TRBV29-1	TRBJ2-1	CSVDSGDNEQFF	TGCAGCGTTGATTCGGGGGACAATGAGCAGTTCTTC
-	-	TRBV7-9	TRBJ2-5	CASSSLTDTQETQYF	TGTGCCAGCAGCTCTCTAACGGACACCCAAGAGACCCAGTACTTC
TRBD2	-	TRBV4-1	TRBJ2-7	CASSPKAAGGEFNEQYF	TGCGCCAGCAGCCCAAAGGCAGCGGGAGGAGAGTTCAACGAGCAGTACTTC
-	-	TRBV5-1	TRBJ1-3	CASSLTSRDTIYF	TGCGCCAGCAGCTTGACTTCCCGGGACACCATATATTTT
-	-	TRBV7-3	TRBJ1-6	CASSWTVNSPLHF	TGTGCCAGCAGCTGGACAGTTAATTCACCCCTCCACTTT
TRBD2	-	TRBV15	TRBJ2-3	CATSSWTSGSTDTQYF	TGTGCCACCAGCTCCTGGACTAGCGGGAGTACAGATACGCAGTATTTT
-	-	TRBV29-1	TRBJ2-2	CSHAGRPGELFF	TGCAGCCACGCCGGGAGACCCGGGGAGCTGTTTTTT
-	-	TRBV7-6	TRBJ1-5	CASSLLTNQPQHF	TGTGCCAGCAGCTTACTGACTAATCAGCCCCAGCATTTT
TRBD1	-	TRBV19	TRBJ2-7	CASSTRDRASYEQYF	TGTGCCAGTAGTACTCGGGACAGGGCTTCCTACGAGCAGTACTTC
TRBD2	-	TRBV4-1	TRBJ2-4	CASSDTSGSAKNIQYF	TGCGCCAGCAGCGACACTAGCGGGAGTGCCAAAAACATTCAGTACTTC
-	-	TRBV6-5	TRBJ2-1	CASSYGGLQGDEQFF	TGTGCCAGCAGTTACGGTGGGCTCCAAGGCGATGAGCAGTTCTTC
-	-	TRBV5-1	TRBJ1-1	CASSPQIPGTEAFF	TGCGCCAGCAGCCCGCAGATTCCAGGGACTGAAGCTTTCTTT
TRBD2	-	TRBV10-1	TRBJ2-3	CASRTSGRLTDTQYF	TGCGCCAGCAGGACTAGCGGGAGGTTAACAGATACGCAGTATTTT
-	-	TRBV7-9	TRBJ1-6	CASSSGGEPLHF	TGTGCCAGCAGCTCGGGCGGGGAGCCCCTCCACTTT
TRBD2	-	TRBV11-3	TRBJ2-1	CASSPSGRAKGDYNEQFF	TGTGCCAGCAGTCCTAGCGGGAGGGCCAAGGGGGACTACAATGAGCAGTTCTTC
TRBD2	-	TRBV27	TRBJ2-7	CASSSSGGFYEQYF	TGTGCCAGCAGCTCTAGCGGGGGGTTTTACGAGCAGTACTTC
-	-	TRBV27	TRBJ1-2	CASSFSVRSYGYTF	TGTGCCAGCAGTTTCTCGGTCCGGAGCTATGGCTACACCTTC
-	-	TRBV7-9	TRBJ1-4	CASSLAQGINEKLFF	TGTGCCAGCAGCTTAGCGCAGGGAATTAATGAAAAACTGTTTTTT
TRBD1	-	TRBV19	TRBJ2-4	CASSRRTGRDIQYF	TGTGCCAGTAGTAGACGGACAGGGAGAGACATTCAGTACTTC
TRBD1	-	TRBV5-1	TRBJ2-5	CASSLEGQSETQYF	TGCGCCAGCAGCTTGGAGGGACAGTCAGAGACCCAGTACTTC
TRBD1	few	TRBV6-5	TRBJ2-7	CASSPDRRSYEQYF	TGTGCCAGCAGCCCGGACAGGCGCTCCTACGAGCAGTACTTC
-	-	TRBV19	TRBJ1-5	CASSILESSNQPQHF	TGTGCCAGTAGTATTCTGGAGAGTAGCAATCAGCCCCAGCATTTT
TRBD1	-	TRBV11-2	TRBJ2-7	CASRTAGTGAHEQYF	TGTGCCAGCAGGACTGCCGGGACAGGGGCCCACGAGCAGTACTTC
TRBD2	once	TRBV7-6	TRBJ2-5	CASSLGTSGPQETQYF	TGTGCCAGCAGCCTAGGGACTAGCGGACCTCAAGAGACCCAGTACTTC
-	-	TRBV12-2	TRBJ2-7	CASRLCCAGPDGEQYF	TGTGCAAGTCGCTTATGTTGTGCGGGACCCGACGGCGAGCAGTACTTC